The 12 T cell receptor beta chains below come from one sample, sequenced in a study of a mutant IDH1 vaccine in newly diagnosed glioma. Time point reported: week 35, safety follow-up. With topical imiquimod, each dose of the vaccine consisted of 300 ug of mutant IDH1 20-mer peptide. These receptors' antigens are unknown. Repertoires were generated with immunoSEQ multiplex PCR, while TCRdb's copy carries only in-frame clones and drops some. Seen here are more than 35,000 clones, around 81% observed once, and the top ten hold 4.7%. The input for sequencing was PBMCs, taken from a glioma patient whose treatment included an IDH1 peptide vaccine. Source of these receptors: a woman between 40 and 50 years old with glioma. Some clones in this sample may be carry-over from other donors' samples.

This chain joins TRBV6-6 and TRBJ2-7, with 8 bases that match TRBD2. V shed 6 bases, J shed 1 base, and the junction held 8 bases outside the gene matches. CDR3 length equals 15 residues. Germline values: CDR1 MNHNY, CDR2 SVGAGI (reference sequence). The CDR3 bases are TGTGCCAGCAGACACTATACTAGCGGATCCTACGAGCAGTACTTC. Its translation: CASRHYTSGSYEQYF.

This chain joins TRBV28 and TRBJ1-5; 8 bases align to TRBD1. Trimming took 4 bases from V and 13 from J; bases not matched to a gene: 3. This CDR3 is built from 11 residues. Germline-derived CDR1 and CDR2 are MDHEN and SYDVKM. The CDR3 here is CASSYGQGQHF. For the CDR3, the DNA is TGTGCCAGCAGTTATGGACAGGGTCAGCATTTT.

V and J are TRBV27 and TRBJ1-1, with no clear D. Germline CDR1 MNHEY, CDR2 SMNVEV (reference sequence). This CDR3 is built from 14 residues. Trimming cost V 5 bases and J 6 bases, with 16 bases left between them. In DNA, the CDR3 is TGTGCCAGCAGTCCCCTCCAGTCTCGGGCTGAAGCTTTCTTT. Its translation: CASSPLQSRAEAFF.

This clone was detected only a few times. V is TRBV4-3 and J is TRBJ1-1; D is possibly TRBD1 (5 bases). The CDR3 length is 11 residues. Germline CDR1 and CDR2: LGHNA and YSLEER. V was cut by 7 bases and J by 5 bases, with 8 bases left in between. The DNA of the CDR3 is TGCGCCAGCACCGAGGGGACTGAAGCTTTCTTT. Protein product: CASTEGTEAFF.

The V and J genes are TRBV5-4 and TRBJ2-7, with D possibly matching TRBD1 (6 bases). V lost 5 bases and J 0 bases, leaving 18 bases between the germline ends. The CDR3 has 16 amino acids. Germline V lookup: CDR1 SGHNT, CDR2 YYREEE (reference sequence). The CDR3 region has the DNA TGTGCCAGCAGAGGCCCCGGGACATTGAACTCCTACGAGCAGTACTTC. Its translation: CASRGPGTLNSYEQYF.

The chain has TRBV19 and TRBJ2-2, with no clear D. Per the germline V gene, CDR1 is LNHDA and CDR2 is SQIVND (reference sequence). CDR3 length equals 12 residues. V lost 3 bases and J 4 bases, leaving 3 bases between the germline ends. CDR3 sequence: CASSMVTGELFF. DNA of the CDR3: TGTGCCAGTAGTATGGTCACCGGGGAGCTGTTTTTT. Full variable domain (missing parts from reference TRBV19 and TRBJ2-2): DGGITQSPKYLFRKEGQNVTLSCEQNLNHDAMYWYRQDPGQGLRLIYYSQIVNDFQKGDIAEGYSVSREKKESFPLTVTSAQKNPTAFYLCASSMVTGELFFGEGSRLTVL.

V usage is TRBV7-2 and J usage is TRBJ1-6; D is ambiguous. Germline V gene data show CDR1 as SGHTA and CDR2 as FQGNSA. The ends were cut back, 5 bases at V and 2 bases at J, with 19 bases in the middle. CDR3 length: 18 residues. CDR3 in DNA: TGTGCCAGCAGCCCCCGTGAGGGTTTTCGGGCCTATAATTCACCCCTCCACTTT. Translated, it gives CASSPREGFRAYNSPLHF.

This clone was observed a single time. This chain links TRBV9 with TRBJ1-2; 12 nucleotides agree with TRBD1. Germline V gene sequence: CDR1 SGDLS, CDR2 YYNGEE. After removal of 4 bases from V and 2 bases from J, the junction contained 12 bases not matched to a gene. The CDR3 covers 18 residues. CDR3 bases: TGTGCCAGCAGCACTCATCCGGGACAGGGGGCTTTCAACTATGGCTACACCTTC. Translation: CASSTHPGQGAFNYGYTF.

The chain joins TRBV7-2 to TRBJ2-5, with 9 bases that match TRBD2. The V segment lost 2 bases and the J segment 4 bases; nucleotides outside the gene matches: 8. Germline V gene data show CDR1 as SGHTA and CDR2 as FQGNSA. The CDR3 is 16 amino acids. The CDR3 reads CASSLSSAGGGETQYF. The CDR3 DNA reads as TGTGCCAGCAGCTTATCATCAGCGGGGGGCGGAGAGACCCAGTACTTC.

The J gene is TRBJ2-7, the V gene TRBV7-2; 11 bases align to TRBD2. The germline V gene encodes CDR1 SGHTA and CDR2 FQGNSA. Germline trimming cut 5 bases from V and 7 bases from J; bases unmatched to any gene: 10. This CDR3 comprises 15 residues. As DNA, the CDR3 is TGTGCCAGCAGCCAATTAGCGGGGGGGCCTGGTGAGCAGTACTTC. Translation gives CASSQLAGGPGEQYF.

The CDR3 DNA reads TGTGCCAGCTCCCCGAACCAAGCAACTAATGAAAAACTGTTTTTT. It is translated as CASSPNQATNEKLFF. The V gene is TRBV18, the J gene TRBJ1-4; D unclear. Trimming removed 6 bases from V and 0 bases from J, with 11 bases in between. This CDR3 is built from 15 residues. Germline CDR1 is KGHSH and CDR2 is LQKENI.

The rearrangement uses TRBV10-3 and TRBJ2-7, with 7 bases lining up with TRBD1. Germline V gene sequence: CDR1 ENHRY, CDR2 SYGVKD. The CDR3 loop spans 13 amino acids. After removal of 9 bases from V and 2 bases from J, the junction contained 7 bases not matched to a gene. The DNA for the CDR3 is TGTGCCATTCGACAGGGTCCTACCTACGAGCAGTACTTC. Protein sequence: CAIRQGPTYEQYF.